What follows describes a single TCR beta chain. This clone was seen only once. This clone's antigen is unknown. Base qualities are not provided; no much larger clone lies one nucleotide away. The source of the sample is a study of blood T cell repertoires in COVID-19 (dated by TCRdb to about 2020). Context from the whole study: Samples covering the acute and convalescent phases of COVID-19 were provided by collaborators in the United States, Italy and Spain. The prospective study material was composed of cDNA or gDNA derived from T cells, B-cell-depleted T cells, or PBMCs. Deeply sampled blood TCRbeta repertoires from subjects exposed to, actively infected with, or recovered from COVID-19 were included in the dataset. A freely available public database, intended as a resource for researchers studying the immune response to SARS-CoV-2, is where the repertoires were released. Samples were obtained from the ongoing ImmuneRACE study (first 160 participants) and from over 1,000 subjects provided by 6 global collaborators. A de-identified subject ID, COVID-19 status, age in years and sex were almost always included in the sample metadata. Where available, HLA class I and class II types were taken from metadata supplied by the sample provider and were not determined by assay-based typing.

Looking up the germline V gene (reference sequence) yields CDR1 LNHDA and CDR2 SQIVND. Trimming leaves V shorter by 5 bases and J shorter by 4 bases, with the junction holding 15 bases beyond the gene matches. CDR3 length: 18 amino acids, cysteine to phenylalanine. Only the CDR3 portion is preserved as DNA: 54 bases, with reading frame beginning at the first base. The collaborating institutions used their own protocols to collect whole blood in K2EDTA tubes. Collaborator samples were shipped for TCRbeta analysis as frozen whole blood, isolated PBMCs, or DNA extracted from either sample type. General study outcomes and caveats: How much clinical and demographic metadata was included differed by source and by participant, and the metadata was provided uncurated.

The immunoSEQ Assay, a bias-controlled multiplex PCR, was used to amplify TCRbeta CDR3 regions from genomic DNA. As for the original processing: Within the assay, amplification of reference gene primers was used to estimate how many nucleated cells each sample contained. Sequence reads were collapsed and filtered to measure the absolute abundance of every unique TCRbeta CDR3 rearrangement. For each sample, productive Simpson clonality was calculated as the square root of Simpson's diversity index across productive rearrangements. TCRdb obtained this table from immuneACCESS and retained in-frame rearrangements with V and J assigned. These tables miss some clones; where compared with another copy, unresolved V genes account for less than half of the shortfall, and the remainder is unexplained. V, J and clone size reflect that table, while D and trimming were determined from the DNA. The sample data list about 140,000 clones, and approximately 82% of these were observed just once. The top ten hold 1.6% of the sample.

This clonotype originated in a human donor in a cohort sampled during active COVID-19. This chain is built from TRBV19 and TRBJ1-5, with 9 bases aligning to TRBD1. Sample: peripheral blood. The encoded CDR3 is CASSFSTGTGRRNQPQHF. The DNA is as follows: TGTGCCAGTAGTTTTTCCACCGGGACAGGGCGTCGTAATCAGCCCCAGCATTTT.